These T cell receptor beta chains were read from a single sample in a study of blood T cell repertoires in COVID-19. Assay: immunoSEQ multiplex PCR; the TCRdb copy retains only in-frame clones and omits some. The table records tens of thousands of clones, 75% to 90% of them present only once. Sequenced sample: peripheral blood. The receptors stem from a woman older than 75 with acute or convalescent COVID-19. Both conserved end residues are part of each CDR3. The D gene is left open where the match is weak. A row's size may be missing; if present it is once, few, many or a size class.

cdr3_nt cdr3_aa j_call v_call d_call clone_size
TGTGCCAGCAGCTTGTTCGCCTACGAGCAGTACTTC CASSLFAYEQYF TRBJ2-7 TRBV5-6 NA NA
TGTGCCAGCAGCTTAGATCCGAGGGAGCAGTTCTTC CASSLDPREQFF TRBJ2-1 TRBV11-3 NA NA
TGTGCCACCAGTTCCCCAGGCAGGGCAGAGACCCAGTACTTC CATSSPGRAETQYF TRBJ2-5 TRBV24-1 NA NA
TGCGCCAGCAGCACAGGACAGGCGCTTAATGAAAAACTGTTTTTT CASSTGQALNEKLFF TRBJ1-4 TRBV5-1 TRBD1 NA
TGTGCTAGTGGTCCACCCCGGGAAAACGGGGAGCTGTTTTTT CASGPPRENGELFF TRBJ2-2 TRBV12-5 NA NA
TGCGCCAGCAGCCAAACCCCCCAGGGAACCCTCCACGAGCAGTACTTC CASSQTPQGTLHEQYF TRBJ2-7 TRBV4-1 NA NA
TGTGCCAGCAGCCCAGGGCTAGCGGGGGCCACAGATACGCAGTATTTT CASSPGLAGATDTQYF TRBJ2-3 TRBV7-9 TRBD2 once
TGTGCCAGTAGTATTCAGGGTGTCACTGAAGCTTTCTTT CASSIQGVTEAFF TRBJ1-1 TRBV19 NA NA
TGTGCCAGCAGCCGCGGGACTCCTAGCACAGATACGCAGTATTTT CASSRGTPSTDTQYF TRBJ2-3 TRBV6-5 NA NA
TGTGCCAGCTCACTCAACGGACAGGGAATCCAGGGTGAGCAGTTCTTC CASSLNGQGIQGEQFF TRBJ2-1 TRBV18 TRBD1 NA